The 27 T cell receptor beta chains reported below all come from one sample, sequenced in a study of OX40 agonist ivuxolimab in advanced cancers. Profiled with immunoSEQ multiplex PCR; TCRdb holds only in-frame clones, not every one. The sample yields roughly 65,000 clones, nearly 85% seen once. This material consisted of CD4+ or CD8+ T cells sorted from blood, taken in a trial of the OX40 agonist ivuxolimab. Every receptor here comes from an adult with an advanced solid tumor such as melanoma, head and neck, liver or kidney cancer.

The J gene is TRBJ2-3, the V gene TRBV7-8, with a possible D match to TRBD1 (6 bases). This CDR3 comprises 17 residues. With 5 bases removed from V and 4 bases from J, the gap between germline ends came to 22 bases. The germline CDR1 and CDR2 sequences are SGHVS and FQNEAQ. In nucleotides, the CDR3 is TGTGCCAGCAGCCCCCTAGGGGGTAGGGAACGGGCAGATACGCAGTATTTT. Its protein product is CASSPLGGRERADTQYF.

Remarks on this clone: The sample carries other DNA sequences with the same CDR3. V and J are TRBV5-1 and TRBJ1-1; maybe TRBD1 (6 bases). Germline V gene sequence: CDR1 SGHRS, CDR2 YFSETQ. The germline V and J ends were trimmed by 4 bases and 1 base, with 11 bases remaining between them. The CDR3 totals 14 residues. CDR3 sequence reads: CASSPQGENTEAFF. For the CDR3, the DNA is TGCGCCAGCAGCCCACAGGGCGAGAACACTGAAGCTTTCTTT.

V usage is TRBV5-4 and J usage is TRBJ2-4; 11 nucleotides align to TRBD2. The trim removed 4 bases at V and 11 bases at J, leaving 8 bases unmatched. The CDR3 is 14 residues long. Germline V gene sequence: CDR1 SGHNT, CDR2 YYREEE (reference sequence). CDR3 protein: CASSLRTSGQLQYF. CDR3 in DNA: TGTGCCAGCAGCCTGCGGACTAGCGGGCAGCTTCAGTACTTC.

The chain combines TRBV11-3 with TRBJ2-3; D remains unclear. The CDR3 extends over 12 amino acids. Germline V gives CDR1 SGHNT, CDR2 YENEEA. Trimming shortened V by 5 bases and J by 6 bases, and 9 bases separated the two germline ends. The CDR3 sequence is CASSVGADTQYF. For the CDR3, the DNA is TGTGCCAGCAGCGTAGGAGCGGATACGCAGTATTTT.

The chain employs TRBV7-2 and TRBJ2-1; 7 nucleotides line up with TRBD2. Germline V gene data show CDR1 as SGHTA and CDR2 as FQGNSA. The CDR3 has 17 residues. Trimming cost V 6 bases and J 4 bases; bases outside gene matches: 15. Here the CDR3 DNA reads TGTGCCAGCAGTCAGAAGTTCGGACTAGGAGGGTACAATGAGCAGTTCTTC. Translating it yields CASSQKFGLGGYNEQFF.

In nucleotides, the CDR3 is TGTGCCAGCTCACCTTATCGGACAGGGGAAGCGAGGACTGAAGCTTTCTTT. This sequence encodes CASSPYRTGEARTEAFF. This chain joins TRBV18 and TRBJ1-1; 9 bases are shared with TRBD1. V shed 3 bases and J 5 bases; nucleotides not matched to a gene: 13. There are 17 residues in the CDR3. The germline CDR1 and CDR2 sequences are KGHSH and LQKENI.

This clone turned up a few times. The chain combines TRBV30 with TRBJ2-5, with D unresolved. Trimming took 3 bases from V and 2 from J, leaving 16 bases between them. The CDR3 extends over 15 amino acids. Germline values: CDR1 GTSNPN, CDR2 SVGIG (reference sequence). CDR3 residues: CAWSPYPDLQETQYF. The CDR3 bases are TGTGCCTGGAGCCCTTACCCAGACCTTCAAGAGACCCAGTACTTC. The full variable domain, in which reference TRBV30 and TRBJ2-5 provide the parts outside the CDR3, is SQTIHQWPATLVQPVGSPLSLECTVEGTSNPNLYWYRQAAGRGLQLLFYSVGIGQISSEVPQNLSASRPQDRQFILSSKKLLLSDSGFYLCAWSPYPDLQETQYFGPGTRLLVL.

CDR3 nucleotides: TGTGCCAGCAGCGTTAGTTACTCGGGACAGGGTATGGATACGCAGTATTTT. This encodes CASSVSYSGQGMDTQYF. The V gene is TRBV5-8, the J gene TRBJ2-3, with 9 bases lining up with TRBD1. The germline gives CDR1 SGHTS, CDR2 YDEGEE. The CDR3 is 17 residues long. The trim removed 4 bases at V and 6 bases at J, leaving 15 bases unmatched. The full variable domain, with the rest looked up from reference TRBV5-8 and TRBJ2-3, is EAGVTQSPTHLIKTRGQQATLRCSPISGHTSVYWYQQALGLGLQFLLWYDEGEERNRGNFPPRFSGRQFPNYSSELNVNALELEDSALYLCASSVSYSGQGMDTQYFGPGTRLTVL.

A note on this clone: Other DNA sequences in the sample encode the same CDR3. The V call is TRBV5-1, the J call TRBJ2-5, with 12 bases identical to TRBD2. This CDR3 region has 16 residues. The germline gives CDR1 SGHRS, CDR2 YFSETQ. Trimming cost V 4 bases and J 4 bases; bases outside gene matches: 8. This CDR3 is CASSPRLAGEGETQYF. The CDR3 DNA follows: TGCGCCAGCAGCCCCCGACTAGCGGGGGAGGGAGAGACCCAGTACTTC.

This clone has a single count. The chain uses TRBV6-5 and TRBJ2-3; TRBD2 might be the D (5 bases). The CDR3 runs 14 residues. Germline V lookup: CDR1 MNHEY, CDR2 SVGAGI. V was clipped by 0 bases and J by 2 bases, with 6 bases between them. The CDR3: CASSYSLDTDTQYF. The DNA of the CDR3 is TGTGCCAGCAGTTACTCACTAGACACAGATACGCAGTATTTT.

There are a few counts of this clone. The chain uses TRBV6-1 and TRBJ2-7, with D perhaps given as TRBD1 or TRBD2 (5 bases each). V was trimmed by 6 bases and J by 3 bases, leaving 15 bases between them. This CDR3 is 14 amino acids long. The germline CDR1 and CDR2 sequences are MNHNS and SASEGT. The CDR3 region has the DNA TGTGCCAGCAGGAACTCAGAGGGGCACTACGAGCAGTACTTC. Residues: CASRNSEGHYEQYF.

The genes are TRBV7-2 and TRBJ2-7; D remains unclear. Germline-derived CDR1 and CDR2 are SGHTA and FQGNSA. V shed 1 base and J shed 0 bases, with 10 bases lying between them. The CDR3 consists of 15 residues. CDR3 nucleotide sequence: TGTGCCAGCAGCTTAGATCCTGGTCGCTCCTACGAGCAGTACGTC. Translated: CASSLDPGRSYEQYV.

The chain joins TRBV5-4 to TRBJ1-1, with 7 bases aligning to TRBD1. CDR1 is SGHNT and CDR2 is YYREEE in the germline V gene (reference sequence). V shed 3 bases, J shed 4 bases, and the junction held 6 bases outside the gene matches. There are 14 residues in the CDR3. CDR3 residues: CASSWDSAITEAFF. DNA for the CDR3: TGTGCCAGCAGCTGGGACAGTGCCATCACTGAAGCTTTCTTT.

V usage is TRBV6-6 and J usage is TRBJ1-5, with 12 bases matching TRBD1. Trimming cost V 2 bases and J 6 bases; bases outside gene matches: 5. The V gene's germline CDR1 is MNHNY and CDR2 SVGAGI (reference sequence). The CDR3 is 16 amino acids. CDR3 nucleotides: TGTGCCAGCAGTTACCCCGGGACAGGGGGCGGTCAGCCCCAGCATTTT. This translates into CASSYPGTGGGQPQHF.

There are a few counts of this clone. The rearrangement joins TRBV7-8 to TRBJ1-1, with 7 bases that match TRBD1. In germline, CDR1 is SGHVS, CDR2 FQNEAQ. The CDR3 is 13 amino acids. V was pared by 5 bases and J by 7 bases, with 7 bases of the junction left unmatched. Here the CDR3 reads CASSLQGISEAFF. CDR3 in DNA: TGTGCCAGCAGCCTACAGGGGATCAGTGAAGCTTTCTTT.

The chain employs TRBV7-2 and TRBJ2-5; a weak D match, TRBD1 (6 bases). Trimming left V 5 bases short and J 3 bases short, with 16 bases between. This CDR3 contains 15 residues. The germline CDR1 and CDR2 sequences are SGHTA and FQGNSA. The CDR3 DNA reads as TGTGCCAGCAGCCCACCCTGGACAGTCGAAGAGACCCAGTACTTC. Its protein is CASSPPWTVEETQYF.

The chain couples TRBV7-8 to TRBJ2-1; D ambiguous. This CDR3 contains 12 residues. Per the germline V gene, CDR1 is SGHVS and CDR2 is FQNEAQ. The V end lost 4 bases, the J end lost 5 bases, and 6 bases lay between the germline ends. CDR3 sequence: CASSSSDNEQFF. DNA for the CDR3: TGTGCCAGCAGCTCGTCTGACAATGAGCAGTTCTTC.

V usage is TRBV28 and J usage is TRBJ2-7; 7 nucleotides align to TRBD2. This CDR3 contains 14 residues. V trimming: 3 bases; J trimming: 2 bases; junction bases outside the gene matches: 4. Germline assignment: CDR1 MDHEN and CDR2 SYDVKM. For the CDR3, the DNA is TGTGCCAGCAGTTTCGCCGCGGGGGCCTACGAGCAGTACTTC. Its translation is CASSFAAGAYEQYF.

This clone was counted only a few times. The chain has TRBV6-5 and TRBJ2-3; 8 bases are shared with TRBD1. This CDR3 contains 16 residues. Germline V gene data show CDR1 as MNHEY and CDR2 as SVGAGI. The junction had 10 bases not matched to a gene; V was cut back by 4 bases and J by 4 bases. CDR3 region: CASSSPGLTGADTQYF. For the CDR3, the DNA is TGTGCCAGCAGTTCGCCGGGACTGACAGGGGCAGATACGCAGTATTTT.

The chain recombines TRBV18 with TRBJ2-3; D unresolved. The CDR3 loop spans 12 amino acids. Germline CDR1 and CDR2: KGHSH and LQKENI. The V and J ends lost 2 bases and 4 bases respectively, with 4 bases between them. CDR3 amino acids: CASSPGPDTQYF. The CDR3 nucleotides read TGTGCCAGCTCACCAGGCCCAGATACGCAGTATTTT.

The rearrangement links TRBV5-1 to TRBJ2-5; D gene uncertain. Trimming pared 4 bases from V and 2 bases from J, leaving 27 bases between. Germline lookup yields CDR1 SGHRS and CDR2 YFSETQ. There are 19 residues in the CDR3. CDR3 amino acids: CASSLFEVDPRWAQETQYF. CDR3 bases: TGCGCCAGCAGCCTCTTCGAGGTGGACCCGCGATGGGCGCAAGAGACCCAGTACTTC.

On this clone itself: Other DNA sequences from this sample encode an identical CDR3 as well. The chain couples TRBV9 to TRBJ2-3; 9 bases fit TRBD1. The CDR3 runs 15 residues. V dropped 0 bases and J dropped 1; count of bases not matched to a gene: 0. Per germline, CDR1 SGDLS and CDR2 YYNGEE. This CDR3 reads CASSVGTGGTDTQYF. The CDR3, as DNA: TGTGCCAGCAGCGTAGGGACAGGGGGCACAGATACGCAGTATTTT.

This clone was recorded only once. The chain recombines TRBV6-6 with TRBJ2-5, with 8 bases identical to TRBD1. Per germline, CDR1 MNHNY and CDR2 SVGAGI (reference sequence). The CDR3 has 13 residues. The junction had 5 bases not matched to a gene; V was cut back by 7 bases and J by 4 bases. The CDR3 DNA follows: TGTGCCAGCAAAACAGGGGGGCCAGAGACCCAGTACTTC. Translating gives CASKTGGPETQYF.

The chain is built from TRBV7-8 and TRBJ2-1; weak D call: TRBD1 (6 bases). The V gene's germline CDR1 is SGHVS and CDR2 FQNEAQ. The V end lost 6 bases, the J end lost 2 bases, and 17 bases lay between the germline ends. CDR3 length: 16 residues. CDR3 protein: CASSLGRDMAYNEQFF. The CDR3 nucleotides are TGTGCCAGCAGTCTCGGCCGGGACATGGCCTACAATGAGCAGTTCTTC.

DNA for the CDR3: TGCAGCGTTATGGGGGGCGGGTCGACCTACAATGAGCAGTTCTTC. Its translation: CSVMGGGSTYNEQFF. The chain has TRBV29-1 and TRBJ2-1; perhaps D is TRBD1 or TRBD2 (6 bases each). Germline CDR1 is SQVTM and CDR2 is ANQGSEA. The CDR3 spans 15 residues. V lost 5 bases and J 2 bases, leaving 16 bases between the germline ends.

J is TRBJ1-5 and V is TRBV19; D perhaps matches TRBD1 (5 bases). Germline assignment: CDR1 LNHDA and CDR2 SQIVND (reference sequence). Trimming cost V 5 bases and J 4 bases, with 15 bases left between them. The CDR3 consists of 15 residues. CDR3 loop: CASSSSGAANQPQHF. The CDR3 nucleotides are TGTGCCAGTAGTTCTTCCGGGGCCGCGAATCAGCCCCAGCATTTT.

The CDR3 reads CASSLAGTGYTF. CDR3 bases: TGTGCCAGCAGTTTGGCGGGAACGGGCTACACCTTC. The rearrangement joins TRBV27 to TRBJ1-2; D remains ambiguous. This CDR3 comprises 12 residues. V was trimmed by 3 bases and J by 8 bases, leaving 10 bases between them. Germline lookup yields CDR1 MNHEY and CDR2 SMNVEV (reference sequence).